The T cell receptor beta chain described here comes from a study of CD8 T cells in ankylosing spondylitis. In making TCR beta libraries, quantitative 5'-RACE with molecular barcodes was used. TCRdb redid the calling of the 5' RACE reads with MiXCR, one entry per CDR3 protein. There are a few hundred thousand distinct CDR3 sequences in the sample; 24% occur only once, and approximately 0.61% lies in the top ten. This clonotype was detected a few times. The antigen is undetermined. V was shortened by 4 bases and J by 5 bases, with 13 bases between the two germline ends. There are 14 residues in the CDR3. Study outcomes and limitations: Disease-associated clones were CD8+ and fairly uncommon in peripheral blood. Matched synovial fluid from ankylosing spondylitis patients was reported to be enriched for disease-linked clones. Before this, some motif variants had been reported in reactive arthritis synovial fluid and blood.

Sequencing was done on a sample of blood, either unsorted or a sorted T cell fraction (not recorded which). J is TRBJ2-3 and V is TRBV12-3 or TRBV12-4; the D gene is possibly TRBD1 (5 bases). The TCR sequence derives from a male donor with ankylosing spondylitis or in good health (not recorded which). The CDR3: CASSSLLDKDTQYF. In DNA, the CDR3 is TGTGCCAGCAGTTCGCTTTTGGACAAAGATACGCAGTATTTT.